These T cell receptor beta chains were read from a single sample in a study of cytomegalovirus exposure and HLA in healthy donors. Sequencing was performed with immunoSEQ multiplex PCR; in TCRdb, only in-frame clones are kept and a portion is missing. The sample has 200,000 to 300,000 clones; 78% are singletons. The sample consisted of PBMCs. The receptor source for this set is a boy aged 10-17 years in good health and CMV-seronegative. The CDR3 runs from the conserved cysteine through the conserved F or W. Each record gives: V gene, J gene, CDR3 protein.

v_call: TRBV13
j_call: TRBJ1-1
cdr3_aa: CASSAYRGRLVSYYSMAFF

v_call: TRBV5-4
j_call: TRBJ1-4
cdr3_aa: CASSPDSGQGVEKLFF

v_call: TRBV18
j_call: TRBJ1-2
cdr3_aa: CASSLQLTGGEDGYTF

v_call: TRBV4-1
j_call: TRBJ1-2
cdr3_aa: CASSPSPGLESYGYTF

v_call: TRBV19
j_call: TRBJ2-4
cdr3_aa: CASSMRENIQYF

v_call: TRBV6-6
j_call: TRBJ1-2
cdr3_aa: CASSYRGTDHNYGYTF

v_call: TRBV18
j_call: TRBJ2-6
cdr3_aa: CASSRSTGNSGANVLTF

v_call: TRBV6-6
j_call: TRBJ2-7
cdr3_aa: CASIRTGGGDEQYF

v_call: TRBV7-9
j_call: TRBJ2-7
cdr3_aa: CASSPRGEQYF

v_call: TRBV7-2
j_call: TRBJ2-7
cdr3_aa: CASSSRTSGTYEQYF

v_call: TRBV6-1
j_call: TRBJ2-7
cdr3_aa: CASSEAQVVSYEQYF

v_call: TRBV7-9
j_call: TRBJ1-2
cdr3_aa: CASSLGRTETNYGYTF

v_call: TRBV4-1
j_call: TRBJ2-5
cdr3_aa: CASGLGDREDQETQYF

v_call: TRBV2
j_call: TRBJ2-3
cdr3_aa: CASSVDSGRNGDTQYF

v_call: TRBV4-1
j_call: TRBJ1-5
cdr3_aa: CASSQAFNQPQHF

v_call: TRBV30
j_call: TRBJ1-2
cdr3_aa: CAWTILTGLYGYTF

v_call: TRBV25-1
j_call: .
cdr3_aa: CASSDDRRSSYEQYF

v_call: TRBV5-1
j_call: TRBJ1-3
cdr3_aa: CASSPLLQGSQNTIYF

v_call: TRBV7-2
j_call: TRBJ2-2
cdr3_aa: CASSLSRRANTGELFF

v_call: TRBV2
j_call: TRBJ2-7
cdr3_aa: CASRGEGYEQYF

v_call: TRBV6-5
j_call: TRBJ1-4
cdr3_aa: CASSSSSATNEKLFF

v_call: TRBV7-9
j_call: TRBJ1-1
cdr3_aa: CATAGTEMNTEAFF

v_call: TRBV30
j_call: TRBJ2-1
cdr3_aa: CAWSASALIEQFF

v_call: TRBV30
j_call: TRBJ1-2
cdr3_aa: CAWSVRNYGYTF

v_call: TRBV19
j_call: TRBJ2-7
cdr3_aa: CASSGSGTGGFEQYF

v_call: TRBV6-5
j_call: TRBJ2-7
cdr3_aa: CASSYSGATREQYF

v_call: TRBV10-3
j_call: TRBJ1-2
cdr3_aa: CAISVKSGGAYNYGYTF

v_call: TRBV7-9
j_call: TRBJ2-1
cdr3_aa: CASSLLGLAGGEQFF

v_call: TRBV6-5
j_call: TRBJ2-1
cdr3_aa: CASSYTGVAYNEQFF

v_call: TRBV6-6
j_call: TRBJ1-6
cdr3_aa: CASSYRSGTYNSPLHF

v_call: TRBV27
j_call: TRBJ2-7
cdr3_aa: CASSPRLGTARTYEQYF